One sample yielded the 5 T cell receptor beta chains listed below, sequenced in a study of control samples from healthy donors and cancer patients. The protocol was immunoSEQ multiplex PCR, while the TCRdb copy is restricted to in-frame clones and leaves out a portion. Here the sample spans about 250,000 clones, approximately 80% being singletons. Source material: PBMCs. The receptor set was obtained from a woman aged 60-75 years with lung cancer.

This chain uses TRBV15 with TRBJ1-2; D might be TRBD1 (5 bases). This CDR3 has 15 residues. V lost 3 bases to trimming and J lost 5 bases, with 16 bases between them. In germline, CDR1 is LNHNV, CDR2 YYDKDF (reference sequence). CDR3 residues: CATSREGFPLYGYTF. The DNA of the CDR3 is TGTGCCACCAGCAGGGAGGGGTTCCCCCTTTATGGCTACACCTTC.

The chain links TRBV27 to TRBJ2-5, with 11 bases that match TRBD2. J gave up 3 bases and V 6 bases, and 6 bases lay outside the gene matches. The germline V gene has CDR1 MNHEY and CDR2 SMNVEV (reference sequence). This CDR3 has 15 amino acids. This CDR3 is CASRLLAGVKETQYF. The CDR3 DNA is TGTGCCAGCAGGTTACTAGCGGGAGTTAAAGAGACCCAGTACTTC.

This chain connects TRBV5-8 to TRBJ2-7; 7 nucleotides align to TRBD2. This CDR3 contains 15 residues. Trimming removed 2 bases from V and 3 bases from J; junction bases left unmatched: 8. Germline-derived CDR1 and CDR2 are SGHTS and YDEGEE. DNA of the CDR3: TGTGCCAGCAGCTTTGGGGAGGGAACCCGCTACGAGCAGTACTTC. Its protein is CASSFGEGTRYEQYF. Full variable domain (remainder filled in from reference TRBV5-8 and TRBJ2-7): EAGVTQSPTHLIKTRGQQATLRCSPISGHTSVYWYQQALGLGLQFLLWYDEGEERNRGNFPPRFSGRQFPNYSSELNVNALELEDSALYLCASSFGEGTRYEQYFGPGTRLTVT.

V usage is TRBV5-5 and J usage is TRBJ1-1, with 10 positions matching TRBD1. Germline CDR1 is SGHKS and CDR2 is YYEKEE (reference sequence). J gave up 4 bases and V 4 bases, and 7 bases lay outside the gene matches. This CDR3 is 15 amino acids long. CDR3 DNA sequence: TGTGCCAGCAGCCTTGGGACAGGGGTGAGCACTGAAGCTTTCTTT. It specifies CASSLGTGVSTEAFF. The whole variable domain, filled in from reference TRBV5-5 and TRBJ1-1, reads DAGVTQSPTHLIKTRGQQVTLRCSPISGHKSVSWYQQVLGQGPQFIFQYYEKEERGRGNFPDRFSARQFPNYSSELNVNALLLGDSALYLCASSLGTGVSTEAFFGQGTRLTVV.

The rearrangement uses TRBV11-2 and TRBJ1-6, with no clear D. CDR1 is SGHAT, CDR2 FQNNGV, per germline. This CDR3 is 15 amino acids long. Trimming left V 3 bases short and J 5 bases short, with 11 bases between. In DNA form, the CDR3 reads TGTGCCAGCAGCTTCTGGGCAGAACATAATTCACCCCTCCACTTT. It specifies CASSFWAEHNSPLHF. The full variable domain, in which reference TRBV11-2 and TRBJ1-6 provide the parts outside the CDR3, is EAGVAQSPRYKIIEKRQSVAFWCNPISGHATLYWYQQILGQGPKLLIQFQNNGVVDDSQLPKDRFSAERLKGVDSTLKIQPAKLEDSAVYLCASSFWAEHNSPLHFGNGTRLTVT.